This T cell receptor (beta chain) emerged from a study of PD-1 blockade in classical Hodgkin lymphoma. Study-wide context: Nivolumab was administered to patients intravenously at 3 mg/kg every 2 weeks. General observations from the study: The baseline diversity of complete responders showed similarity to that of newly diagnosed patients. Healthy donors were reported to have higher baseline TCR diversity than newly diagnosed patients.

This clone was picked up a small number of times. Its cognate antigen is unknown. All the patients suffered relapse after autologous stem cell transplantation, and brentuximab vedotin exposure differed. The best responses consisted of complete response, partial response or progressive disease. Assay: immunoSEQ multiplex PCR; the TCRdb copy retains only in-frame clones and omits some. In the table there are tens of thousands of clones, approximately 78% of which are singletons. Trimming took 0 bases from V and 4 from J, leaving 4 bases between them. The CDR3 consists of 13 residues. CDR1 and CDR2 (germline): LGHNA, YSLEER.

The input for sequencing was peripheral blood mononuclear cells (PBMCs), taken at baseline. V and J are TRBV4-3 and TRBJ1-3, with D uncertain. The TCR sequence derives from a human donor with classical Hodgkin lymphoma. The chain's CDR3 is CASSQEPGNTIYF. In nucleotides, the CDR3 is TGCGCCAGCAGCCAAGAACCCGGAAACACCATATATTTT.